The sequence of this TCR beta chain was determined in a study of shared clonotypes between healthy human individuals. In its sample, this clone was seen once. CDR3 length equals 15 residues. Trimming took off 0 bases at V and 7 bases at J, with 12 bases between the two ends. Looked up from germline, CDR1 is MGHRA and CDR2 is YSYEKL. Using about 220 ng DNA, roughly 33,000 T cell genomes, the sorted-subset replicate PCRs were run. The data were produced by immunoSEQ multiplex PCR, yet TCRdb's version contains in-frame clones alone and is incomplete. The sample consists of about 700,000 clones, approximately 79% of them appearing once.

The receptor comes from a woman in her thirties in good health. Sequences were obtained from memory CD4+ T cells sorted from blood. Subset given: CD45RA-negative fraction. The rearrangement links TRBV4-1 to TRBJ1-4; D is uncertain. The CDR3 nucleotides read TGCGCCAGCAGCCAAGAACCGGGAACCGTTGAAAAACTGTTTTTT. This codes for CASSQEPGTVEKLFF.